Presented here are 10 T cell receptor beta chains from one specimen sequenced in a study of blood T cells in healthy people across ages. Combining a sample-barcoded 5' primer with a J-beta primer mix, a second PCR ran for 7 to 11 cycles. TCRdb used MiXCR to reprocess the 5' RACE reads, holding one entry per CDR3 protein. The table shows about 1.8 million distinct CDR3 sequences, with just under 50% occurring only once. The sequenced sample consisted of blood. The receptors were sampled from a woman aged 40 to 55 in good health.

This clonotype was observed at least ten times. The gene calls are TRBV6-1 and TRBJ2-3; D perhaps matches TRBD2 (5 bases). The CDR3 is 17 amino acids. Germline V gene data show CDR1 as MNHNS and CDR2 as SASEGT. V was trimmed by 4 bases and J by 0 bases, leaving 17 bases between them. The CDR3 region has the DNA TGTGCCAGCAGTGGTCTTGTAGGAGGAGTTAGCACAGATACGCAGTATTTT. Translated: CASSGLVGGVSTDTQYF.

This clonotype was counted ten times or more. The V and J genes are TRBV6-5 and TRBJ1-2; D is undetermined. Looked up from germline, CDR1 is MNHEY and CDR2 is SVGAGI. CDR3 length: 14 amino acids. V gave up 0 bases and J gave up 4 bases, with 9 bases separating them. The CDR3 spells CASSYSEGIYGYTF. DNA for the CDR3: TGTGCCAGCAGTTACTCGGAAGGGATCTATGGCTACACCTTC.

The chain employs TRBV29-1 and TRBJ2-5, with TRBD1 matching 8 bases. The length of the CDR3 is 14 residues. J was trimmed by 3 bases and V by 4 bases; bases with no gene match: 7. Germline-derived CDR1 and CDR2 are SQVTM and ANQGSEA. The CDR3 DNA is TGCAGCGTTGCAGGGGGCGAAATGAAAGAGACCCAGTACTTC. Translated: CSVAGGEMKETQYF.

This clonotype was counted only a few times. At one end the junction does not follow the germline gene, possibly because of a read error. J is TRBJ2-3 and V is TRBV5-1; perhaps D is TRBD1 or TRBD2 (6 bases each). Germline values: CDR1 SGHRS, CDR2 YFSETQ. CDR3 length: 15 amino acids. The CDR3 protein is CASSLGGHSTDTQYF. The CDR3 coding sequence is TGTGCCAGCAGCTTAGGGGGGCACAGCACAGATACGCAGTATTTT.

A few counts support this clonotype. The CDR3 loop is CSVDQGPTDTQYF. CDR3 bases: TGCAGCGTTGATCAGGGACCCACAGATACGCAGTATTTT. The chain couples TRBV29-1 to TRBJ2-3; either TRBD1 or TRBD2 may supply D (5 bases each). Trimming removed 3 bases from V and 2 bases from J, with 9 bases in between. The CDR3 length is 13 residues. Germline CDR1 SQVTM, CDR2 ANQGSEA.

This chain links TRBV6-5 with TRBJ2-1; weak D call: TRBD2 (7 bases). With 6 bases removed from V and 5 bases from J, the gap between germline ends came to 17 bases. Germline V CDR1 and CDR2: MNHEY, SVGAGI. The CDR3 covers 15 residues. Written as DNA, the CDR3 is TGTGCCAGCAGGCGTGGGCGGGGGCCTCACAATGAGCAGTTCTTC. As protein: CASRRGRGPHNEQFF.

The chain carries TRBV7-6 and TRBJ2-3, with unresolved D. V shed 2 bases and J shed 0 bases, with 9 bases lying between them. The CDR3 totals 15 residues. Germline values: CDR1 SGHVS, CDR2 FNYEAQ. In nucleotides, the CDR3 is TGTGCCAGCAGCTTAATTGTCGCTAGCACAGATACGCAGTATTTT. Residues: CASSLIVASTDTQYF.

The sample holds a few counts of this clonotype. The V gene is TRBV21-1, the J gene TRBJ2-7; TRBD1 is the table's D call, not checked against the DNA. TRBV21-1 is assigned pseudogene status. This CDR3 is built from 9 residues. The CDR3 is CAPSGEQYF. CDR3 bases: TGTGCCCCGTCCGGGGAGCAGTACTTC.

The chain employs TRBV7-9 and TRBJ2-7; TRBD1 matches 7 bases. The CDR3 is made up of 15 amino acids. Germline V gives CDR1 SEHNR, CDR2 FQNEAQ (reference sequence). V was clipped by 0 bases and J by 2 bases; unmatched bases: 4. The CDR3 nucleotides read TGTGCCAGCAGCTTAGCGGGGACAGACGCCTACGAGCAGTACTTC. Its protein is CASSLAGTDAYEQYF.

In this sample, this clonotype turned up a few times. This CDR3 is CASSQDSSGGRTDTQYF. The CDR3 nucleotides read TGTGCCAGCAGCCAGGATTCTAGCGGGGGGCGCACAGATACGCAGTATTTT. V is TRBV3-1 and J is TRBJ2-3; 11 nucleotides match TRBD2. Germline CDR1 LGHDT, CDR2 YNNKEL (reference sequence). Trimming took 3 bases from V and 1 from J; bases not matched to a gene: 6. The CDR3 sequence is 17 residues long.